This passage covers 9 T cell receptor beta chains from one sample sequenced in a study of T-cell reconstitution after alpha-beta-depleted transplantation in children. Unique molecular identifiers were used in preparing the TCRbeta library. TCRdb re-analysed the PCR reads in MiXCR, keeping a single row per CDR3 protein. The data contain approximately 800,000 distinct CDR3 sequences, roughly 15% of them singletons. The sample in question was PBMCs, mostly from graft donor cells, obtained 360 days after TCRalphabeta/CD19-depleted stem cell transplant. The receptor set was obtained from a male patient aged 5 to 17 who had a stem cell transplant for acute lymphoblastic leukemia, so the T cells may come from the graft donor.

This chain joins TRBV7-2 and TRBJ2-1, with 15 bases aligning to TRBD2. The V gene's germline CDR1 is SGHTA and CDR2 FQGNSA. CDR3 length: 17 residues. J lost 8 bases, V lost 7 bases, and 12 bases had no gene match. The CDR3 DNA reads TGTGCCAGCACCCGAAGTGTGGGACTAGCGGGAGGCCATGAGCAGTTCTTC. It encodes CASTRSVGLAGGHEQFF.

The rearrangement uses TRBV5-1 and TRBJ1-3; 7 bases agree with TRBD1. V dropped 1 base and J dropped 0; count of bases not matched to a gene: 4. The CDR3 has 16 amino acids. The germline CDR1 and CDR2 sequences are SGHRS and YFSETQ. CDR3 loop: CASSLWDSFSGNTIYF. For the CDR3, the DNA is TGCGCCAGCAGCTTGTGGGACAGCTTCTCTGGAAACACCATATATTTT.

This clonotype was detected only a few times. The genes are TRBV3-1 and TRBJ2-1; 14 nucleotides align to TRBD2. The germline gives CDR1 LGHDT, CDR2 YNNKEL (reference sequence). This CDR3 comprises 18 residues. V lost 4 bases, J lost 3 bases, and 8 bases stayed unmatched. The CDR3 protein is CASSPPRLAGGYYNEQFF. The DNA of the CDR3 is TGTGCCAGCAGCCCCCCTCGACTAGCGGGAGGGTACTACAATGAGCAGTTCTTC.

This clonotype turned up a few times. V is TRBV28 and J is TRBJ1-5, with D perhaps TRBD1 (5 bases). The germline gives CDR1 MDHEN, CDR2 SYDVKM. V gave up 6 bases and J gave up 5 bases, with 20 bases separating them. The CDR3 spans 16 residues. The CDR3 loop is CASSFRGPGVDQPQHF. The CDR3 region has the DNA TGTGCCAGCAGCTTTAGGGGACCCGGGGTAGATCAGCCCCAGCATTTT.

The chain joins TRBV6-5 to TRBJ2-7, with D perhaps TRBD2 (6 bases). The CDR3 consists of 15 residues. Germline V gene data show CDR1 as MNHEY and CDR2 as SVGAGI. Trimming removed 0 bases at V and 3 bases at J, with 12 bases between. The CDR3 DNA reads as TGTGCCAGCAGTTACTCGGGACTGAATTACTACGAGCAGTACTTC. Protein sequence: CASSYSGLNYYEQYF.

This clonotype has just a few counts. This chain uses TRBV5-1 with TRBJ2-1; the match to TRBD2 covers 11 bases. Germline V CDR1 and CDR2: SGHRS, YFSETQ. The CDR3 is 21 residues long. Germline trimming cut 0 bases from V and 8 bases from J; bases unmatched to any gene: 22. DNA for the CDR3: TGCGCCAGCAGCTTGGTAGGCGAAAAAGTTAGCGGGAGGGCTCCAAATGATGAGCAGTTCTTC. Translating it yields CASSLVGEKVSGRAPNDEQFF. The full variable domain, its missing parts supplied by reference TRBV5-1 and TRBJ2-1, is KAGVTQTPRYLIKTRGQQVTLSCSPISGHRSVSWYQQTPGQGLQFLFEYFSETQRNKGNFPGRFSGRQFSNSRSEMNVSTLELGDSALYLCASSLVGEKVSGRAPNDEQFFGPGTRLTVL.

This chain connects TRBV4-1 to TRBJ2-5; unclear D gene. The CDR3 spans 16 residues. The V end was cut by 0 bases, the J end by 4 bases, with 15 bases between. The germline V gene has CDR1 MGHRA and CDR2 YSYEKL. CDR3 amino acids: CASSQDVIGRVETQYF. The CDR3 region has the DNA TGCGCCAGCAGCCAAGATGTGATTGGCCGTGTAGAGACCCAGTACTTC.

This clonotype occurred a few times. The CDR3 is CASSFEGALQETQYF. The CDR3 bases are TGTGCCAGCAGTTTTGAGGGAGCGCTACAAGAGACCCAGTACTTC. The chain joins TRBV27 to TRBJ2-5; D might be TRBD2 (5 bases). The CDR3 has 15 residues. Germline values: CDR1 MNHEY, CDR2 SMNVEV (reference sequence). The germline V and J ends were trimmed by 3 bases and 2 bases, with 13 bases remaining between them.

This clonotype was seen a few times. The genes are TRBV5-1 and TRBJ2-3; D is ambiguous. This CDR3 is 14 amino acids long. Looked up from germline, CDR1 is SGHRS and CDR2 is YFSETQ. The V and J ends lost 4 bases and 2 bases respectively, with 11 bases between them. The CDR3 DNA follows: TGCGCCAGCAGCGAGTCAGTGGACACAGATACGCAGTATTTT. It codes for CASSESVDTDTQYF. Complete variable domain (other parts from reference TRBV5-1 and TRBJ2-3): KAGVTQTPRYLIKTRGQQVTLSCSPISGHRSVSWYQQTPGQGLQFLFEYFSETQRNKGNFPGRFSGRQFSNSRSEMNVSTLELGDSALYLCASSESVDTDTQYFGPGTRLTVL.